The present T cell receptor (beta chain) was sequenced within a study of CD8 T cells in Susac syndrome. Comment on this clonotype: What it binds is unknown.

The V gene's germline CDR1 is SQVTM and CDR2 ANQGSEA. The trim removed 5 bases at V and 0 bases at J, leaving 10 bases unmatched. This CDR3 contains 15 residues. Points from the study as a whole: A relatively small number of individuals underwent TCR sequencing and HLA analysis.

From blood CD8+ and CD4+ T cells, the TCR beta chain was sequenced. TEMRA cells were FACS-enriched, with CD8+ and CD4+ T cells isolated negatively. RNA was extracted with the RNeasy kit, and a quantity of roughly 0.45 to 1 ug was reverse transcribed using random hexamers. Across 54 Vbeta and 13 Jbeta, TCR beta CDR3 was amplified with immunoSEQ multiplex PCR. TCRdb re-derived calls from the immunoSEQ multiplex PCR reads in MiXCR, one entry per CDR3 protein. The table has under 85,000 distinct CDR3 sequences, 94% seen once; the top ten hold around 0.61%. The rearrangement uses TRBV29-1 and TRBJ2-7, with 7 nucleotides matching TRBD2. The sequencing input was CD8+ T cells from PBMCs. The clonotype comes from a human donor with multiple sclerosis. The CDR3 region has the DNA TGCAGCGTTATACCGGGACTAAAGAGCTCCTACGAGCAGTACTTC. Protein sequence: CSVIPGLKSSYEQYF.